The 26 T cell receptor beta chains below all came from one sample that was sequenced in a study of cytomegalovirus exposure and HLA in healthy donors listed by TCRdb under 2017. The library was obtained by the immunoSEQ multiplex PCR assay. The multiplex PCR relied on a mix of 60 forward primers for TCR Vbeta segments and 13 reverse primers for TCR Jbeta segments. Here the immuneACCESS table is served through TCRdb, limited to in-frame sequences with V and J called. Missing clones are a known gap in these copies; in checked studies unresolved V genes cover under half, and the rest lacks a known reason. For this sample there are about 120,000 clones; about 8.6% appear just once. The top ten clonotypes cover about 6.6% of the sample. The sample consisted of PBMCs. These TCRs come from a woman in her thirties or forties in good health and CMV-seropositive.

The rearrangement uses TRBV5-1 and TRBJ1-6, with no clear D. The V end lost 0 bases, the J end lost 8 bases, and 9 bases lay between the germline ends. Per germline, CDR1 SGHRS and CDR2 YFSETQ. The length of the CDR3 is 14 residues. The DNA for the CDR3 is TGCGCCAGCAGCTTGGCCACTAAGGATTCACCCCTCCACTTT. This gives the protein CASSLATKDSPLHF.

This clone was observed a few times. The V call is TRBV2, the J call TRBJ1-6; the D gene is possibly TRBD1 (5 bases). CDR1 and CDR2 (germline): SNHLY, FYNNEI. The V end was cut by 10 bases, the J end by 9 bases, with 16 bases between. The CDR3 spans 13 residues. CDR3 sequence: CANQDSMVSPLHF. As DNA, the CDR3 is TGTGCCAACCAAGACAGTATGGTTTCACCCCTCCACTTT.

This clone was picked up a small number of times. This chain joins TRBV9 and TRBJ2-7, with 13 positions matching TRBD2. In germline, CDR1 is SGDLS, CDR2 YYNGEE. J gave up 7 bases and V 1 base, and 5 bases lay outside the gene matches. The CDR3 loop spans 15 amino acids. The CDR3 region is CASSVTSGGAEEQYF. The CDR3 region has the DNA TGTGCCAGCAGCGTAACTAGCGGGGGGGCGGAGGAGCAGTACTTC.

The sample holds a few counts of this clone. The chain carries TRBV18 and TRBJ1-3; 7 positions agree with TRBD1. Germline CDR1 is KGHSH and CDR2 is LQKENI. V was pared by 0 bases and J by 4 bases, with 9 bases of the junction left unmatched. The CDR3 consists of 17 residues. The CDR3 sequence is CASSPPEGGGFGNTIYF. For the CDR3, the DNA is TGTGCCAGCTCACCACCTGAAGGGGGCGGATTCGGAAACACCATATATTTT.

V is TRBV20-1 and J is TRBJ1-1; D gene ambiguous. The CDR3 contains 11 residues. With 6 bases removed from V and 5 bases from J, the gap between germline ends came to 10 bases. Germline CDR1 DFQATT, CDR2 SNEGSKA (reference sequence). CDR3 sequence (DNA): TGCAGTGCGGGGTGGGAGACTGAAGCTTTCTTT. This translates into CSAGWETEAFF.

This clone was counted a few times. The chain has TRBV29-1 and TRBJ2-3; TRBD1 matches 7 bases. Germline-derived CDR1 and CDR2 are SQVTM and ANQGSEA. J gave up 6 bases and V 5 bases, and 5 bases lay outside the gene matches. The CDR3 is made up of 12 amino acids. CDR3 protein: CSVFEGADTQYF. The CDR3 DNA is TGCAGCGTTTTTGAGGGGGCGGATACGCAGTATTTT.

This clone occurred a few times. This chain links TRBV5-6 with TRBJ1-6; the D is unclear. Trimming took off 5 bases at V and 7 bases at J, with 10 bases between the two ends. Germline V gene data show CDR1 as SGHDT and CDR2 as YYEEEE. CDR3 size: 13 residues. CDR3 region: CASSASRNSPLHF. CDR3 sequence (DNA): TGTGCCAGCAGTGCATCGAGAAATTCACCCCTCCACTTT.

The chain uses TRBV10-1 and TRBJ2-1; possibly TRBD1 for D (6 bases). The V gene lost 3 bases and the J gene lost 0 bases, with 12 bases spanning the gap. The CDR3 loop spans 16 amino acids. Per the germline V gene, CDR1 is WNHNN and CDR2 is SYGVQD (reference sequence). CDR3 coding DNA: TGCGCCAGCAGTGAAGAGGGGGTAAGCTCCTACAATGAGCAGTTCTTC. This gives the protein CASSEEGVSSYNEQFF.

The chain carries TRBV7-9 and TRBJ2-2; D might be TRBD2 (6 bases). CDR1 is SEHNR and CDR2 is FQNEAQ in the germline V gene (reference sequence). Deletions cut 8 bases from V and 4 bases from J, with 17 bases between. The CDR3 consists of 15 residues. The CDR3 DNA reads as TGTGCCAGCCGCCTAAGGAGGGGAGGCACCGGGGAGCTGTTTTTT. Protein product: CASRLRRGGTGELFF.

This sequence joins TRBV30 and TRBJ1-1; possible D gene TRBD1, 5 bases. The CDR3 sequence is 16 residues long. V was pared by 4 bases and J by 3 bases, with 21 bases between. Germline values: CDR1 GTSNPN, CDR2 SVGIG (reference sequence). CDR3 nucleotides: TGTGCCTGGACGGCAGGGCCATATTGGGCGGACACTGAAGCTTTCTTT. Protein: CAWTAGPYWADTEAFF. Full variable domain (remainder filled in from reference TRBV30 and TRBJ1-1): SQTIHQWPATLVQPVGSPLSLECTVEGTSNPNLYWYRQAAGRGLQLLFYSVGIGQISSEVPQNLSASRPQDRQFILSSKKLLLSDSGFYLCAWTAGPYWADTEAFFGQGTRLTVV.

This sequence joins TRBV19 and TRBJ2-2, with 11 bases lining up with TRBD1. V dropped 4 bases and J dropped 5; count of bases not matched to a gene: 3. The CDR3 spans 15 residues. The germline V gene encodes CDR1 LNHDA and CDR2 SQIVND (reference sequence). CDR3 sequence: CASSTRDRGTGELFF. In DNA form, the CDR3 reads TGTGCCAGTAGTACCCGGGACAGGGGGACCGGGGAGCTGTTTTTT.

In its sample, this clone was seen a few times. The chain combines TRBV19 with TRBJ2-5; unclear D gene. The germline V and J ends were trimmed by 8 bases and 2 bases, with 9 bases remaining between them. This CDR3 spans 12 amino acids. Germline lookup yields CDR1 LNHDA and CDR2 SQIVND (reference sequence). CDR3 region: CASGTNQETQYF. The CDR3 coding sequence is TGTGCCAGTGGTACCAATCAAGAGACCCAGTACTTC. Full variable domain (outside the CDR3, taken from reference TRBV19 and TRBJ2-5): DGGITQSPKYLFRKEGQNVTLSCEQNLNHDAMYWYRQDPGQGLRLIYYSQIVNDFQKGDIAEGYSVSREKKESFPLTVTSAQKNPTAFYLCASGTNQETQYFGPGTRLLVL.

CDR3 in DNA: TGTGCTAGTGGATCGGACAGGGGAGGATTCAATAATTCACCCCTCCACTTT. Translated: CASGSDRGGFNNSPLHF. The V call is TRBV12-5, the J call TRBJ1-6; 9 positions match TRBD1. CDR3 length equals 17 residues. V was clipped by 6 bases and J by 5 bases; unmatched bases: 11. CDR1 LGHNT and CDR2 FRNRAP come from the germline V gene.

The chain has TRBV29-1 and TRBJ2-2, with D possibly TRBD2 on 6 matching bases. V shed 4 bases and J shed 4 bases, with 16 bases lying between them. The length of the CDR3 is 15 residues. Germline V gene lookup returns CDR1 SQVTM and CDR2 ANQGSEA. The CDR3 DNA reads as TGCAGCGTTGCGGATGGGGGGTGGTCCACCGGGGAGCTGTTTTTT. It specifies CSVADGGWSTGELFF.

The chain combines TRBV28 with TRBJ1-1, with D possibly being TRBD1 (5 bases). In germline, CDR1 is MDHEN, CDR2 SYDVKM. This CDR3 spans 13 amino acids. V dropped 6 bases and J dropped 1 base, with 9 bases sitting between them. CDR3 amino acids: CASRTTANTEAFF. For the CDR3, the DNA is TGTGCCAGCAGGACGACAGCGAACACTGAAGCTTTCTTT. Looking up the rest from reference TRBV28 and TRBJ1-1 gives the full variable domain: DVKVTQSSRYLVKRTGEKVFLECVQDMDHENMFWYRQDPGLGLRLIYFSYDVKMKEKGDIPEGYSVSREKKERFSLILESASTNQTSMYLCASRTTANTEAFFGQGTRLTVV.

This clone was recorded a few times. V is TRBV28 and J is TRBJ1-2, with TRBD1 as a possible D gene (6 bases). Germline CDR1 reads MDHEN; CDR2 reads SYDVKM. V lost 5 bases and J 4 bases, leaving 20 bases between the germline ends. The CDR3 is 16 amino acids. The CDR3 DNA reads TGTGCCAGCAGTAGCACCGGGACAACCGTCCTCTATGGCTACACCTTC. Translating gives CASSSTGTTVLYGYTF.

This clone has only one observation. At one end, the junction sequence differs from germline, possibly due to a read error. The rearrangement uses TRBV29-1 and TRBJ2-7; tentative D call: TRBD1 (5 bases). Germline V gene lookup returns CDR1 SQVTM and CDR2 ANQGSEA. This CDR3 has 11 residues. CDR3 residues: CSVGTPYDQYF. The CDR3, as DNA: TGCAGCGTTGGGACACCCTACGATCAGTACTTC.

The V call is TRBV30, the J call TRBJ1-5; D possibly corresponds to TRBD1 (6 bases). There are 13 residues in the CDR3. Germline CDR1 is GTSNPN and CDR2 is SVGIG (reference sequence). Written as DNA, the CDR3 is TGTGCTTCCTCAGGGGCGGGCAATCAGCCCCAGCATTTT. This sequence encodes CASSGAGNQPQHF.

The V call is TRBV19, the J call TRBJ1-5, with a weak D call TRBD1 (6 bases). This CDR3 has 19 residues. Trimming pared 4 bases from V and 0 bases from J, leaving 22 bases between. The germline CDR1 and CDR2 sequences are LNHDA and SQIVND (reference sequence). In DNA form, the CDR3 reads TGTGCCAGTAGTACCCTACCGGGACACGCTAAGGGTAGCAATCAGCCCCAGCATTTT. Translation: CASSTLPGHAKGSNQPQHF. Full variable domain (remainder filled in from reference TRBV19 and TRBJ1-5): DGGITQSPKYLFRKEGQNVTLSCEQNLNHDAMYWYRQDPGQGLRLIYYSQIVNDFQKGDIAEGYSVSREKKESFPLTVTSAQKNPTAFYLCASSTLPGHAKGSNQPQHFGDGTRLSIL.

This clone has only a few counts. The same CDR3 can be traced to other DNA sequences in this sample. This rearrangement joins TRBV7-6 to TRBJ1-6; D might be TRBD1 (6 bases). CDR3 length equals 17 residues. The germline V gene encodes CDR1 SGHVS and CDR2 FNYEAQ. V dropped 5 bases and J dropped 0 bases, with 14 bases sitting between them. CDR3 residues: CASSAGTPSSYNSPLHF. The DNA for the CDR3 is TGTGCCAGCAGCGCCGGGACACCTAGCTCCTATAATTCACCCCTCCACTTT.

The gene calls are TRBV5-1 and TRBJ1-1; 7 nucleotides line up with TRBD1. The CDR3 spans 15 residues. Per germline, CDR1 SGHRS and CDR2 YFSETQ. After removal of 0 bases from V and 1 base from J, the junction contained 3 bases not matched to a gene. The CDR3 DNA sequence: TGCGCCAGCAGCTTGGACGGGACAGAGAACACTGAAGCTTTCTTT. It codes for CASSLDGTENTEAFF.

The chain carries TRBV30 and TRBJ2-7; 10 nucleotides agree with TRBD1. V dropped 4 bases and J dropped 1; count of bases not matched to a gene: 4. This CDR3 spans 14 amino acids. Germline V CDR1 and CDR2: GTSNPN, SVGIG (reference sequence). CDR3: CAWTRDRGSYEQYF. Written as DNA, the CDR3 is TGTGCCTGGACCAGGGACAGGGGTTCCTACGAGCAGTACTTC.

This clone was detected a few times. V usage is TRBV2 and J usage is TRBJ1-5; the D is unclear. Germline CDR1 is SNHLY and CDR2 is FYNNEI. The CDR3 length is 15 residues. V lost 1 base, J lost 3 bases, and 10 bases lay in between. This CDR3 reads CASSEEWRDNQPQHF. CDR3 nucleotides: TGTGCCAGCAGTGAAGAATGGCGGGACAATCAGCCCCAGCATTTT.

The gene calls are TRBV19 and TRBJ2-7; D remains ambiguous. This CDR3 spans 15 amino acids. V was clipped by 4 bases and J by 4 bases, with 17 bases between them. Germline CDR1 is LNHDA and CDR2 is SQIVND (reference sequence). CDR3 region: CASSTPLTGLYEQYF. As DNA, the CDR3 is TGTGCCAGTAGTACCCCATTGACCGGGTTGTACGAGCAGTACTTC.

The J gene is TRBJ2-2, the V gene TRBV5-4; tentatively, D is TRBD2 (6 bases). V was trimmed by 4 bases and J by 6 bases, leaving 16 bases between them. This CDR3 spans 15 amino acids. CDR1 and CDR2 (germline): SGHNT, YYREEE (reference sequence). The CDR3 is CASSPWREGAGELFF. For the CDR3, the DNA is TGTGCCAGCAGCCCCTGGAGGGAAGGCGCCGGGGAGCTGTTTTTT.

The rearrangement joins TRBV4-1 to TRBJ1-1; TRBD1 is a possible D gene (6 bases). The CDR3 has 14 residues. V was trimmed by 4 bases and J by 7 bases, leaving 16 bases between them. Germline V gives CDR1 MGHRA, CDR2 YSYEKL. CDR3 bases: TGCGCCAGCAGCCGTTGGGACAACAATTTTGAAGCTTTCTTT. Its translation is CASSRWDNNFEAFF.